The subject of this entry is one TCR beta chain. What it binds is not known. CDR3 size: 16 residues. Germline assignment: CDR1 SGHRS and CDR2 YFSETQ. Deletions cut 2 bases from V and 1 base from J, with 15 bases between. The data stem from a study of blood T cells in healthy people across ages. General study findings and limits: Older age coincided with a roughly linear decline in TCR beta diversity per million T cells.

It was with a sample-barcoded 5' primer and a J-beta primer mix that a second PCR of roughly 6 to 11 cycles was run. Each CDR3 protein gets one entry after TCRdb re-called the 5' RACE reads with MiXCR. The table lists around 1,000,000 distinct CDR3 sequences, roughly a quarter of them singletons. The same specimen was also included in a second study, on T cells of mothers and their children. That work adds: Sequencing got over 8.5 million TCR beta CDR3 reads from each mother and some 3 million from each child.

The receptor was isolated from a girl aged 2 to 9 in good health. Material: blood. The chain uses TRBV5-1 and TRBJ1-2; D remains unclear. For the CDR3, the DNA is TGCGCCAGCAGCTTAACGGAACCCTATTTTAACTATGGCTACACCTTC. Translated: CASSLTEPYFNYGYTF. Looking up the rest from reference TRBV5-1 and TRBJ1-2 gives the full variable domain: KAGVTQTPRYLIKTRGQQVTLSCSPISGHRSVSWYQQTPGQGLQFLFEYFSETQRNKGNFPGRFSGRQFSNSRSEMNVSTLELGDSALYLCASSLTEPYFNYGYTFGSGTRLTVV.